These 18 T cell receptor beta chains were sequenced from one sample in a study of blood T cell repertoires in COVID-19. Some clones are missing from TCRdb's copy, which holds only in-frame ones; the method was immunoSEQ multiplex PCR. The sample consists of approximately 69,000 clones, approximately 80% of them appearing once. The sequenced sample consisted of peripheral blood. All receptors derive from a woman aged 70-85 years with acute or convalescent COVID-19.

This clone has only a few counts. The chain combines TRBV7-2 with TRBJ1-2; TRBD1 is a possible D gene (5 bases). Trimming took off 0 bases at V and 8 bases at J, with 22 bases between the two ends. The CDR3 totals 17 residues. CDR1 and CDR2 (germline): SGHTA, FQGNSA. Here the CDR3 DNA reads TGTGCCAGCAGCTTAGCTATGCGTGGGCAGGGAAGAGAAGGCTACACCTTC. Protein: CASSLAMRGQGREGYTF.

The chain carries TRBV12-2 and TRBJ1-6. TRBV12-2 corresponds to a pseudogene. The CDR3 totals 17 residues. The CDR3: CASRLAPVVSYNSPLHF. The CDR3 DNA sequence: TGTGCAAGTCGCTTAGCGCCGGTAGTTTCCTATAATTCACCCCTCCACTTT.

The chain carries TRBV5-1 and TRBJ2-3; 7 bases map to TRBD1. Germline V gene data show CDR1 as SGHRS and CDR2 as YFSETQ. V lost 0 bases, J lost 2 bases, and 6 bases stayed unmatched. The CDR3 consists of 16 residues. Here the CDR3 reads CASSLEGQTFTDTQYF. CDR3 sequence (DNA): TGCGCCAGCAGCTTGGAGGGACAGACTTTCACAGATACGCAGTATTTT.

The chain recombines TRBV6-2 or TRBV6-3 with TRBJ2-7; a possible D gene is TRBD2 (6 bases). The CDR3 has 13 residues. The germline V and J ends were trimmed by 4 bases and 3 bases, with 10 bases remaining between them. Germline V lookup: CDR1 MNHEY, CDR2 SVGEGT. The CDR3 DNA sequence: TGTGCCAGCAGTTTTGCGGGGTACTACGAGCAGTACTTC. Translating it yields CASSFAGYYEQYF.

The chain carries TRBV5-8 and TRBJ1-5, with 8 bases matching TRBD1. There are 15 residues in the CDR3. Germline CDR1 SGHTS, CDR2 YDEGEE. J lost 7 bases, V lost 0 bases, and 6 bases had no gene match. The CDR3 protein is CASSLEGQGTQPQHF. The CDR3, as DNA: TGTGCCAGCAGCTTGGAAGGACAGGGTACCCAGCCCCAGCATTTT.

In this sample, this clone turned up a few times. V usage is TRBV30 and J usage is TRBJ1-5, with 9 bases identical to TRBD1. V lost 2 bases, J lost 7 bases, and 6 bases stayed unmatched. The CDR3 covers 14 residues. The V gene's germline CDR1 is GTSNPN and CDR2 SVGIG (reference sequence). CDR3 bases: TGTGCCTGGAGTCCGGACAGGGGTAGCCAGCCCCAGCATTTT. Translation: CAWSPDRGSQPQHF. The full variable domain, its missing parts supplied by reference TRBV30 and TRBJ1-5, is SQTIHQWPATLVQPVGSPLSLECTVEGTSNPNLYWYRQAAGRGLQLLFYSVGIGQISSEVPQNLSASRPQDRQFILSSKKLLLSDSGFYLCAWSPDRGSQPQHFGDGTRLSIL.

The table lists this clone with a few counts. V and J are TRBV6-5 and TRBJ2-7; D uncertain. The CDR3 totals 12 residues. Germline-derived CDR1 and CDR2 are MNHEY and SVGAGI. Between the trimmed V and J ends, which lost 6 bases and 5 bases, there was a span of 11 bases. CDR3 nucleotide sequence: TGTGCCAGCAGCAACCCCCAGAACGAGCAGTACTTC. Residues: CASSNPQNEQYF.

This rearrangement joins TRBV7-9 to TRBJ1-4; 11 positions agree with TRBD1. The length of the CDR3 is 14 residues. Looked up from germline, CDR1 is SEHNR and CDR2 is FQNEAQ (reference sequence). The junction had 0 bases not matched to a gene; V was cut back by 1 base and J by 8 bases. CDR3 coding DNA: TGTGCCAGCAGCTTAGGGACAGGGGGCGAAAAACTGTTTTTT. Protein: CASSLGTGGEKLFF.

The rearrangement uses TRBV28 and TRBJ1-2, with 7 bases identical to TRBD1. Per germline, CDR1 MDHEN and CDR2 SYDVKM. CDR3 size: 15 residues. J lost 7 bases, V lost 9 bases, and 17 bases had no gene match. In DNA, the CDR3 is TGTGCCAGTAGGTTTCCGGGACAGCTGAAATCTGGCTACACCTTC. It encodes CASRFPGQLKSGYTF.

The gene calls are TRBV3-1 (or the pseudogene TRBV3-2) and TRBJ2-1, with 8 bases lining up with TRBD2. The germline V gene has CDR1 LGHDT and CDR2 YNNKEL (reference sequence). Unmatched junction bases numbered 10, after V lost 0 bases and J lost 3 bases. This CDR3 is built from 18 residues. CDR3 sequence reads: CASSQDRASGPFYNEQFF. The CDR3 DNA reads as TGTGCCAGCAGCCAAGATAGGGCTAGCGGGCCCTTCTACAATGAGCAGTTCTTC.

This clone was counted once. The chain couples TRBV5-5 to TRBJ2-4, with TRBD1 identical over 9 bases. Germline CDR1 and CDR2: SGHKS and YYEKEE (reference sequence). The V gene end was trimmed by 5 bases and the J gene end by 1 base; junction bases not matched to a gene: 10. This CDR3 comprises 17 residues. CDR3 coding DNA: TGTGCCAGCAGTCCCGGGACAGGGCTGGGTGCCAAAAACATTCAGTACTTC. Protein product: CASSPGTGLGAKNIQYF.

The chain combines TRBV5-5 with TRBJ2-3; 8 bases agree with TRBD1. This CDR3 comprises 15 residues. The germline gives CDR1 SGHKS, CDR2 YYEKEE (reference sequence). Trimming at V came to 3 bases and at J to 4 bases, leaving 7 bases not matched to a gene. The chain's CDR3 is CASSWTGRSADTQYF. DNA of the CDR3: TGTGCCAGCAGCTGGACAGGGAGGAGTGCAGATACGCAGTATTTT.

The CDR3 loop reads CASSLTIGGGEQFF. For the CDR3, the DNA is TGTGCCAGCAGCTTGACAATCGGAGGTGGGGAGCAGTTCTTC. This sequence joins TRBV7-3 and TRBJ2-1, with D perhaps matching TRBD2 (5 bases). Germline V lookup: CDR1 SGHTA, CDR2 FQGTGA. The CDR3 has 14 residues. V gave up 3 bases and J gave up 10 bases, with 16 bases separating them.

The rearrangement joins TRBV28 to TRBJ2-7, with 10 positions matching TRBD1. The V gene end was trimmed by 5 bases and the J gene end by 0 bases; junction bases not matched to a gene: 4. The CDR3 is 15 amino acids. CDR1 and CDR2 from the germline V gene are MDHEN and SYDVKM. CDR3 DNA sequence: TGTGCCAGCAGTCCCTGGACAGGGGGCTCCTACGAGCAGTACTTC. It translates to CASSPWTGGSYEQYF.

The chain links TRBV29-1 to TRBJ1-1; no clear D. The CDR3 extends over 13 amino acids. Germline loops: CDR1 SQVTM, CDR2 ANQGSEA. The V gene lost 5 bases and the J gene lost 4 bases, with 14 bases spanning the gap. This CDR3 is CSVKLQPGTEAFF. The CDR3 DNA follows: TGCAGCGTTAAACTTCAGCCGGGCACTGAAGCTTTCTTT.

The rearrangement joins TRBV19 to TRBJ1-5, with D maybe TRBD1 (6 bases). The CDR3 is 13 amino acids. Between the trimmed V and J ends, which lost 8 bases and 3 bases, there was a span of 11 bases. Germline CDR1 is LNHDA and CDR2 is SQIVND (reference sequence). The chain's CDR3 is CASQDSYNQPQHF. DNA for the CDR3: TGTGCCAGTCAGGACAGTTACAATCAGCCCCAGCATTTT.

This sequence joins TRBV28 and TRBJ1-4, with TRBD1 as a possible D gene (6 bases). V gave up 4 bases and J gave up 8 bases, with 8 bases separating them. The CDR3 is 12 residues long. From germline, CDR1 is MDHEN and CDR2 SYDVKM. This CDR3 is CASSSRGEKLFF. The DNA of the CDR3 is TGTGCCAGCAGTTCCAGGGGAGAAAAACTGTTTTTT.

The V gene is TRBV4-1, the J gene TRBJ2-4; TRBD1 is a possible D gene (5 bases). Trimming removed 1 base at V and 5 bases at J, with 21 bases between. Germline V CDR1 and CDR2: MGHRA, YSYEKL. The CDR3 sequence is 18 residues long. CDR3 nucleotide sequence: TGCGCCAGCAGCCAAGTCCAGGGTGAGCGAGTATCCGAAAACATTCAGTACTTC. This codes for CASSQVQGERVSENIQYF.